This entry lists 19 T cell receptor beta chains sequenced from one sample in a study of blood T cell repertoires in COVID-19. Repertoires were generated with immunoSEQ multiplex PCR, while TCRdb's copy carries only in-frame clones and drops some. The profile covers around 100,000 clones, with just over 85% appearing a single time and 4.5% to 6.5% taken by the ten largest. The source material was peripheral blood. The receptor set was obtained from a human donor in a cohort sampled during active COVID-19.

The V and J genes are TRBV18 and TRBJ2-6; D is perhaps TRBD1 (5 bases). With 0 bases removed from V and 3 bases from J, the gap between germline ends came to 9 bases. This CDR3 contains 16 residues. CDR1 is KGHSH, CDR2 LQKENI, per germline. CDR3 sequence: CASSPPIGVGANVLTF. In nucleotides, the CDR3 is TGTGCCAGCTCACCACCGATAGGGGTTGGGGCCAACGTCCTGACTTTC.

The rearrangement uses TRBV30 and TRBJ2-6, with D tentatively TRBD2 (5 bases). This CDR3 is 16 amino acids long. The V gene lost 2 bases and the J gene lost 4 bases, with 15 bases spanning the gap. Germline assignment: CDR1 GTSNPN and CDR2 SVGIG (reference sequence). CDR3 loop: CAWSSPPGYGANVLTF. For the CDR3, the DNA is TGTGCCTGGAGTTCCCCCCCGGGGTACGGGGCCAACGTCCTGACTTTC.

This chain connects TRBV11-3 to TRBJ2-1; TRBD1 agrees at 10 bases. This CDR3 contains 18 residues. From germline, CDR1 is SGHNT and CDR2 YENEEA. With 4 bases clipped from V and 6 bases from J, the junction kept 15 bases outside the gene matches. The CDR3: CASSSPPGQGLGGNEQFF. As DNA, the CDR3 is TGTGCCAGCAGCTCGCCACCGGGACAGGGGTTAGGGGGCAATGAGCAGTTCTTC.

The gene calls are TRBV11-2 and TRBJ2-1, with unresolved D. V lost 7 bases and J 8 bases, leaving 15 bases between the germline ends. The CDR3 is made up of 13 amino acids. Germline assignment: CDR1 SGHAT and CDR2 FQNNGV. The CDR3 DNA reads TGTGCCAGCACCCCCCCCGGGTTTGATGAGCAGTTCTTC. Translating it yields CASTPPGFDEQFF.

V is TRBV28 and J is TRBJ2-1, with 12 bases aligning to TRBD2. The ends lost 3 bases at V and 9 bases at J; junction bases unmatched: 9. Germline V gene lookup returns CDR1 MDHEN and CDR2 SYDVKM. The CDR3 sequence is 16 residues long. CDR3 sequence reads: CASSFFRLAGESEQFF. The CDR3 DNA is TGTGCCAGCAGTTTTTTCCGACTAGCGGGAGAGAGTGAGCAGTTCTTC. The variable domain in full, completed from reference TRBV28 and TRBJ2-1, reads DVKVTQSSRYLVKRTGEKVFLECVQDMDHENMFWYRQDPGLGLRLIYFSYDVKMKEKGDIPEGYSVSREKKERFSLILESASTNQTSMYLCASSFFRLAGESEQFFGPGTRLTVL.

This clone was detected only once. The genes are TRBV18 and TRBJ2-1; TRBD1 aligns across 9 bases. This CDR3 has 15 residues. Unmatched junction bases numbered 3, after V lost 2 bases and J lost 4 bases. Germline V gene sequence: CDR1 KGHSH, CDR2 LQKENI. The chain's CDR3 is CASSPDRGKYNEQFF. As DNA, the CDR3 is TGTGCCAGCTCACCAGACAGGGGGAAATACAATGAGCAGTTCTTC.

The chain is built from TRBV27 and TRBJ1-1; D is ambiguous. Germline V lookup: CDR1 MNHEY, CDR2 SMNVEV (reference sequence). Trimming removed 3 bases from V and 4 bases from J, with 6 bases in between. The length of the CDR3 is 12 residues. CDR3 DNA: TGTGCCAGCAGTTTTAGCGGCACTGAAGCTTTCTTT. This gives the protein CASSFSGTEAFF.

The rearrangement joins TRBV11-2 to TRBJ1-2; D may be TRBD1 (5 bases). The CDR3 has 14 residues. Deletions cut 0 bases from V and 4 bases from J, with 9 bases between. Germline V gene data show CDR1 as SGHAT and CDR2 as FQNNGV. The CDR3 spells CASSLDLGGYGYTF. Written as DNA, the CDR3 is TGTGCCAGCAGCTTAGATCTCGGGGGCTATGGCTACACCTTC.

This chain links TRBV19 with TRBJ2-5; D may be TRBD1 (5 bases). This CDR3 spans 12 amino acids. Germline CDR1 is LNHDA and CDR2 is SQIVND (reference sequence). The germline V and J ends were trimmed by 3 bases and 3 bases, with 5 bases remaining between them. The CDR3 here is CASSIREETQYF. The CDR3 coding sequence is TGTGCCAGTAGTATCAGGGAAGAGACCCAGTACTTC.

The CDR3, as DNA: TGTGCCAGCAGCAAAGGCTTACGGGGTAAAGAGACCCAGTACTTC. It encodes CASSKGLRGKETQYF. V usage is TRBV21-1 and J usage is TRBJ2-5; the DNA was not compared with TRBD2, the D call given in the table. TRBV21-1 is shown as a pseudogene. The CDR3 is 15 amino acids.

The J gene is TRBJ1-2, the V gene TRBV28; D possibly corresponds to TRBD1 (5 bases). V was trimmed by 8 bases and J by 4 bases, leaving 11 bases between them. CDR1 is MDHEN and CDR2 is SYDVKM in the germline V gene. CDR3 length equals 12 residues. CDR3 DNA: TGTGCCAGCGGGGCGGAGATCTATGGCTACACCTTC. It translates to CASGAEIYGYTF.

V and J are TRBV2 and TRBJ2-7; 7 bases line up with TRBD1. CDR1 and CDR2 (germline): SNHLY, FYNNEI. The V and J ends lost 5 bases and 6 bases, in that order; junction bases with no gene match: 4. The length of the CDR3 is 12 residues. CDR3 nucleotides: TGTGCCAGCAGTCCAAGACAGGGCGAGCAGTACTTC. Encoded protein: CASSPRQGEQYF.

This chain connects TRBV7-9 to TRBJ1-1; 8 bases match TRBD1. CDR3 size: 14 residues. Trimming took 6 bases from V and 1 from J; bases not matched to a gene: 4. CDR1 and CDR2 (germline): SEHNR, FQNEAQ (reference sequence). Here the CDR3 DNA reads TGTGCCAGCAGTTACGGACAGGGGAACACTGAAGCTTTCTTT. As protein: CASSYGQGNTEAFF.

Points on this clone: Other DNA sequences of this sample code for an identical CDR3. V usage is TRBV12-3 or TRBV12-4 and J usage is TRBJ2-5; D is undetermined. The CDR3 totals 13 residues. Trimming pared 2 bases from V and 4 bases from J, leaving 8 bases between. The DNA of the CDR3 is TGTGCCAGCAGTTTATCAGGTGTAGAGACCCAGTACTTC. This encodes CASSLSGVETQYF.

The chain combines TRBV3-1 (or the pseudogene TRBV3-2) with TRBJ2-3; 7 nucleotides agree with TRBD2. The trim removed 2 bases at V and 0 bases at J, leaving 14 bases unmatched. In germline, CDR1 is LGHDT, CDR2 YNNKEL (reference sequence). The CDR3 has 19 residues. The CDR3 DNA reads TGTGCCAGCAGCCAAACCCTAGGTGTAAGCGGGGCTAGCACAGATACGCAGTATTTT. Protein sequence: CASSQTLGVSGASTDTQYF.

This chain links TRBV28 with TRBJ2-2; 7 bases are a match to TRBD1. The CDR3 contains 14 residues. The germline V gene has CDR1 MDHEN and CDR2 SYDVKM. After removal of 7 bases from V and 8 bases from J, the junction contained 10 bases not matched to a gene. The CDR3 reads CASKPGGSRGELFF. In DNA form, the CDR3 reads TGTGCCAGCAAGCCAGGGGGTTCTCGAGGGGAGCTGTTTTTT.

The CDR3 protein is CASSVGQLSSYEQYF. The CDR3 DNA reads as TGTGCCAGCAGCGTCGGACAGCTGAGCTCCTACGAGCAGTACTTC. The chain uses TRBV6-5 and TRBJ2-7; maybe TRBD1 (6 bases). V lost 6 bases and J lost 0, with 15 bases in between. The CDR3 consists of 15 residues. In germline, CDR1 is MNHEY, CDR2 SVGAGI.

This clone was recorded once. The genes are TRBV5-1 and TRBJ2-5; 10 bases agree with TRBD2. The CDR3 consists of 14 residues. V lost 4 bases, J lost 5 bases, and 5 bases stayed unmatched. Germline V gene sequence: CDR1 SGHRS, CDR2 YFSETQ. CDR3 sequence: CASSTSGMGETQYF. The CDR3 DNA is TGCGCCAGCAGCACTAGCGGGATGGGTGAGACCCAGTACTTC.

This clone showed up just once. The chain couples TRBV19 to TRBJ1-2, with 9 bases that match TRBD1. This CDR3 comprises 13 residues. Germline CDR1 is LNHDA and CDR2 is SQIVND (reference sequence). Germline trimming cut 3 bases from V and 6 bases from J; bases unmatched to any gene: 2. CDR3 residues: CASSIRTGDGYTF. CDR3 DNA sequence: TGTGCCAGTAGTATTCGGACAGGGGATGGCTACACCTTC.